A selection of T cell receptor beta chains follows, all from one sample in a study of a mutant IDH1 vaccine in newly diagnosed glioma. The repertoire was sequenced with immunoSEQ multiplex PCR; TCRdb's copy has only in-frame clones and lacks some. The sample consists of about 25,000 clones, about 78% of them appearing once. These receptors have no identified antigens. Sample: PBMCs, taken from a glioma patient whose treatment included an IDH1 peptide vaccine. The receptors shown here come from a woman aged 18-35 years with glioma. CDR3s include the opening cysteine and the closing phenylalanine or tryptophan. The order of the fields is D gene, clone size, J gene, V gene, CDR3 DNA, CDR3 protein. The D gene is left open where the match is weak. A clone size is listed for some rows: how often the clone was seen (once, few, many), or a class if it is expanded.

. | . | TRBJ2-1 | TRBV14 | TGTGCCAGCAGCCAAGATGCTGGAGGGACCTACAATGAGCAGTTCTTC | CASSQDAGGTYNEQFF
. | . | TRBJ2-3 | TRBV5-6 | TGTGCCAGCATTGGGGGGCAGGGACCGGAGGACTTAGGCACAGATACGCAGTATTTT | CASIGGQGPEDLGTDTQYF
TRBD1 | . | TRBJ1-4 | TRBV29-1 | TGCAGCGTTATACAGGGGGTTGGCGAAAAACTGTTTTTT | CSVIQGVGEKLFF
. | few | TRBJ2-7 | TRBV7-9 | TGTGCCAGCAGCTCGGCTGACAGTCCCCACCACGAGCAGTACTTC | CASSSADSPHHEQYF
. | . | TRBJ2-1 | TRBV6-5 | TGTGCCAGCAGTTACTCGGAAGCCTACAATGAGCAGTTCTTC | CASSYSEAYNEQFF
. | . | TRBJ1-1 | TRBV19 | TGTGCCAGTAGTATGTGGAGCCAAGTGAACACTGAAGCTTTCTTT | CASSMWSQVNTEAFF
TRBD2 | . | TRBJ2-2 | TRBV6-5 | TGTGCCAGCACCTCTAGCGGGGGAACCGGGGAGCTGTTTTTT | CASTSSGGTGELFF
TRBD1 | few | TRBJ1-1 | TRBV2 | TGTGCCAGCAGACCGGGACAGGGTATCCAAGCTTTCTTT | CASRPGQGIQAFF
. | few | TRBJ1-3 | TRBV5-1 | TGCGCCAGCAGCTTGGCGAGCTCTGGAAACACCATATATTTT | CASSLASSGNTIYF
. | . | TRBJ2-2 | TRBV2 | TGTGCCACCCGGGACATAGGCACCGGGGAGCTGTTTTTT | CATRDIGTGELFF
. | . | TRBJ2-2 | TRBV6-1 | TGTGCCAGCAGCCCCCCAGTTTCGAACACCGGGGAGCTGTTTTTT | CASSPPVSNTGELFF
. | few | TRBJ1-5 | TRBV5-1 | TGCGCCAGCAGTCCTAGGGGGGCGCAAGGGCAGCCCCAGCATTTT | CASSPRGAQGQPQHF
. | . | TRBJ1-2 | TRBV7-2 | TGTGCCAGCAGCCCCCAGGAGGTCGTCAGCTATGGCTACACCTTC | CASSPQEVVSYGYTF
. | few | TRBJ1-4 | TRBV28 | TGTGCCAGCAGTTTACCCCAGAGCAAACTGTTTTTT | CASSLPQSKLFF
. | . | TRBJ1-6 | TRBV10-3 | TGTGCCATCAGGAAAGGGGGTAACTATAATTCACCCCTCCACTTT | CAIRKGGNYNSPLHF
. | . | TRBJ2-5 | TRBV30 | TGTGCCTGGTTACAAGAGACCCAGTACTTC | CAWLQETQYF